This entry is about one TCR beta chain. Its antigen remains unidentified. With constant-segment primers, 5'RACE yielded cDNA libraries of TCR alpha and TCR beta that carried sample barcodes and UMIs. TCRdb ran MiXCR on the 5' RACE reads and lists one entry per CDR3 protein. Of approximately 440,000 distinct CDR3 sequences listed, around 20% are singletons. This sample is drawn from a study of T-cell memory formation after mild COVID-19. With 2 bases clipped from V and 9 bases from J, the junction kept 8 bases outside the gene matches. CDR1 is DFQATT and CDR2 is SNEGSKA in the germline V gene (reference sequence). The CDR3 consists of 16 residues. Findings and limits, study-wide: Among clones contracting day 15 to 85, CD4/CD8 was balanced, whereas later expanders leaned CD4+. Contracting clones localized mainly to CM and EM when CD4+ and mainly to EMRA when CD8+.

The V and J genes are TRBV20-1 and TRBJ2-1, with TRBD2 identical over 15 bases. Sequencing was carried out using PBMCs or a T cell subset sorted from them (not recorded which). The clonotype comes from an adult woman who had mild COVID-19 (a few samples of this study predate the infection). Cell type and time point are not known. The CDR3 protein is CSARSGLAGGLREQFF. The CDR3 coding sequence is TGCAGTGCTAGAAGTGGACTAGCGGGAGGGCTTCGTGAGCAGTTCTTC.